These 19 T cell receptor beta chains originate from one sample sequenced in a study of siplizumab effects on memory and regulatory T cells. These receptors are not linked to any known antigen. Coculture of the mixed lymphocyte reaction cells took place at 37 degrees C and lasted over five days. Libraries were prepared by immunoSEQ multiplex PCR; TCRdb keeps only in-frame clonotypes and omits some of them. The table shows 20,000 or so clones, with 44% occurring only once. Sequencing input: CFSE-low (dividing) CD4+ T cells sorted from an allogeneic mixed lymphocyte reaction. The origin of the receptors is a human donor in good health; the cells came from an allogeneic mixed lymphocyte reaction. Some clones in this sample may be carry-over from other donors' samples.

This clone was seen a handful of times. The chain couples TRBV18 to TRBJ2-3; 9 nucleotides align to TRBD2. The V and J ends lost 1 base and 13 bases, in that order; junction bases with no gene match: 3. The V gene's germline CDR1 is KGHSH and CDR2 LQKENI. The CDR3 extends over 12 amino acids. CDR3 sequence reads: CASSPLAGVEYF. CDR3 coding DNA: TGTGCCAGCTCACCACTAGCGGGGGTGGAGTATTTT.

The rearrangement joins TRBV7-2 to TRBJ1-6; D remains ambiguous. The V end was cut by 5 bases, the J end by 6 bases, with 14 bases between. The CDR3 has 15 amino acids. Germline assignment: CDR1 SGHTA and CDR2 FQGNSA. CDR3 bases: TGTGCCAGCAGCCCCCGACGGGAACTTAATTCACCCCTCCACTTT. This sequence encodes CASSPRRELNSPLHF.

The chain carries TRBV29-1 and TRBJ1-1; the D is unclear. V lost 6 bases and J 4 bases, leaving 18 bases between the germline ends. Germline CDR1 reads SQVTM; CDR2 reads ANQGSEA. The CDR3 runs to 14 residues. CDR3 region: CSVHRLGGVTEAFF. CDR3 nucleotides: TGCAGCGTGCACCGTTTAGGCGGGGTCACTGAAGCTTTCTTT.

This clone was seen only a few times. The J gene is TRBJ2-7, the V gene TRBV6-1, with D unclear. Trimming left V 5 bases short and J 3 bases short, with 14 bases between. The germline V gene has CDR1 MNHNS and CDR2 SASEGT. The CDR3 sequence is 14 residues long. CDR3 nucleotide sequence: TGTGCCAGCAGTCCCTTGCCCGTCTACTACGAGCAGTACTTC. This sequence encodes CASSPLPVYYEQYF.

This chain links TRBV13 with TRBJ1-2; D possibly corresponds to TRBD1 (5 bases). From germline, CDR1 is PRHDT and CDR2 FYEKMQ (reference sequence). The CDR3 has 12 residues. V lost 7 bases, J lost 3 bases, and 9 bases lay in between. CDR3 sequence: CASTGRDYGYTF. CDR3 in DNA: TGTGCCAGCACGGGCAGGGACTATGGCTACACCTTC.

This clone is labeled medium-sized. This sequence joins TRBV15 and TRBJ2-7, with D uncertain. This CDR3 is 14 amino acids long. V lost 1 base to trimming and J lost 3 bases, with 10 bases between them. Germline CDR1 and CDR2: LNHNV and YYDKDF (reference sequence). CDR3 DNA sequence: TGTGCCACCAGCAGAGCTCACGGCCTCTACGAGCAGTACTTC. Protein sequence: CATSRAHGLYEQYF.

This chain connects TRBV5-1 to TRBJ2-1; D not resolved. Per the germline V gene, CDR1 is SGHRS and CDR2 is YFSETQ. This CDR3 is built from 14 residues. V gave up 2 bases and J gave up 4 bases, with 10 bases separating them. The CDR3 DNA is TGCGCCAGCAGCTTTTTAGGTTCTTACAATGAGCAGTTCTTC. This codes for CASSFLGSYNEQFF. The entire variable domain, with the rest obtained from reference TRBV5-1 and TRBJ2-1, is as follows: KAGVTQTPRYLIKTRGQQVTLSCSPISGHRSVSWYQQTPGQGLQFLFEYFSETQRNKGNFPGRFSGRQFSNSRSEMNVSTLELGDSALYLCASSFLGSYNEQFFGPGTRLTVL.

The chain employs TRBV7-2 and TRBJ2-7, with D unresolved. The ends were cut back, 3 bases at V and 6 bases at J, with 9 bases in the middle. The CDR3 is made up of 12 amino acids. Germline lookup yields CDR1 SGHTA and CDR2 FQGNSA. The CDR3 here is CASSFFEIEQYF. The CDR3 bases are TGTGCCAGCAGCTTCTTCGAGATCGAGCAGTACTTC.

V usage is TRBV14 and J usage is TRBJ2-1; TRBD1 agrees at 7 bases. CDR3 size: 14 residues. V was clipped by 4 bases and J by 10 bases; unmatched bases: 10. Germline CDR1 is SGHDN and CDR2 is FVKESK. The CDR3 here is CASSLEQGRKEQFF. The CDR3 nucleotides read TGTGCCAGCAGCCTAGAACAGGGGCGGAAGGAGCAGTTCTTC.

The chain employs TRBV15 and TRBJ2-2, with D perhaps matching TRBD2 (5 bases). Germline CDR1 and CDR2: LNHNV and YYDKDF (reference sequence). The CDR3 runs to 12 residues. V dropped 3 bases and J dropped 8 bases, with 7 bases sitting between them. This CDR3 reads CATSSRGGELFF. The CDR3 coding sequence is TGTGCCACCAGCAGCCGAGGGGGGGAGCTGTTTTTT.

This clone was seen a few times. The chain is built from TRBV9 and TRBJ2-5; either TRBD1 or TRBD2 may fit D (6 bases each). Germline V gene data show CDR1 as SGDLS and CDR2 as YYNGEE. This CDR3 contains 15 residues. V was cut by 4 bases and J by 2 bases, with 15 bases left in between. The CDR3 here is CASSSLGGRQETQYF. Here the CDR3 DNA reads TGTGCCAGCAGCTCATTAGGGGGGCGGCAAGAGACCCAGTACTTC. Full variable domain (missing parts from reference TRBV9 and TRBJ2-5): DSGVTQTPKHLITATGQRVTLRCSPRSGDLSVYWYQQSLDQGLQFLIQYYNGEERAKGNILERFSAQQFPDLHSELNLSSLELGDSALYFCASSSLGGRQETQYFGPGTRLLVL.

The CDR3 coding sequence is TGTGCCAGCAGTGACGCAGGATATAATTCACCCCTCCACTTT. Translating it yields CASSDAGYNSPLHF. The chain uses TRBV28 and TRBJ1-6; D is undetermined. The CDR3 has 14 amino acids. Deletions cut 5 bases from V and 4 bases from J, with 9 bases between. Germline-derived CDR1 and CDR2 are MDHEN and SYDVKM.

This clone was observed many times. The rearrangement uses TRBV7-9 and TRBJ1-1; TRBD1 aligns across 8 bases. The germline gives CDR1 SEHNR, CDR2 FQNEAQ (reference sequence). V lost 0 bases to trimming and J lost 4 bases; unmatched junction nucleotides: 7. CDR3 size: 16 residues. CDR3 DNA: TGTGCCAGCAGCTTAGCCTTTATAACAGGGGGCACTGAAGCTTTCTTT. Amino acid sequence: CASSLAFITGGTEAFF.

The chain recombines TRBV25-1 with TRBJ2-1; the match to TRBD2 covers 11 bases. J gave up 7 bases and V 2 bases, and 10 bases lay outside the gene matches. Germline V CDR1 and CDR2: MGHDK, SYGVNS. The CDR3 is made up of 17 amino acids. The CDR3 DNA reads TGTGCCAGCAGTGAAAAAGCTAGCGGGGGGCCTAGAAATGAGCAGTTCTTC. Its protein product is CASSEKASGGPRNEQFF.

The chain's CDR3 is CASSQAGSMNTEAFF. CDR3 DNA: TGTGCCAGCAGCCAAGCAGGTTCTATGAACACTGAAGCTTTCTTT. The gene calls are TRBV4-2 and TRBJ1-1; D uncertain. The V gene's germline CDR1 is LGHNA and CDR2 YNFKEQ. Trimming shortened V by 1 base and J by 0 bases, and 9 bases separated the two germline ends. The CDR3 is made up of 15 amino acids.

The V gene is TRBV9, the J gene TRBJ2-3, with 12 bases lining up with TRBD2. The CDR3 consists of 17 residues. Germline assignment: CDR1 SGDLS and CDR2 YYNGEE. The ends lost 2 bases at V and 4 bases at J; junction bases unmatched: 8. The CDR3 sequence: CASSVLWTSGNADTQYF. The CDR3 DNA is TGTGCCAGCAGCGTTTTGTGGACTAGCGGGAATGCAGATACGCAGTATTTT.

This clone was seen many times. This chain uses TRBV18 with TRBJ1-4; D may be TRBD1 (5 bases). Trimming cost V 2 bases and J 4 bases, with 17 bases left between them. Germline V CDR1 and CDR2: KGHSH, LQKENI. This CDR3 has 17 amino acids. The CDR3 protein is CASSPWANAQGNEKLFF. CDR3 DNA sequence: TGTGCCAGCTCACCATGGGCTAACGCTCAGGGTAATGAAAAACTGTTTTTT.

The chain recombines TRBV5-1 with TRBJ2-7; D possibly corresponds to TRBD1 (5 bases). Trimming left V 4 bases short and J 5 bases short, with 10 bases between. CDR1 is SGHRS, CDR2 YFSETQ, per germline. This CDR3 spans 12 amino acids. DNA of the CDR3: TGCGCCAGCAGCGCCCAGGGAAACGAGCAGTACTTC. As protein: CASSAQGNEQYF.

This clone is a singleton in its sample. CDR3 in amino acids: CASSLGAGGVYEQYF. The CDR3 nucleotides are TGTGCCAGCAGCTTAGGAGCGGGGGGCGTCTACGAGCAGTACTTC. J is TRBJ2-7 and V is TRBV11-2, with 9 bases aligning to TRBD2. The CDR3 sequence is 15 residues long. After removal of 1 base from V and 3 bases from J, the junction contained 4 bases not matched to a gene. CDR1 is SGHAT and CDR2 is FQNNGV in the germline V gene.